Presented here are 22 T cell receptor beta chains from one specimen sequenced in a study of T-cell memory formation after mild COVID-19. TCRdb reanalysed the 5' RACE reads using MiXCR and keeps one entry per CDR3 protein. The sample consists of under 110,000 distinct CDR3 sequences, roughly an eighth of them appearing once. The sample consisted of PBMCs or a T cell subset sorted from them (not recorded which). These receptors were taken from an adult woman who had mild COVID-19 (a few samples of this study predate the infection). Cell type and time point are not known.

The J gene is TRBJ2-1, the V gene TRBV12-3 or TRBV12-4; D is perhaps TRBD1 (7 bases). This CDR3 contains 15 residues. V was shortened by 0 bases and J by 8 bases, with 14 bases between the two germline ends. CDR3 loop: CASSLAGGWGDEQFF. The CDR3 DNA reads TGTGCCAGCAGTTTAGCAGGGGGCTGGGGGGATGAGCAGTTCTTC.

Many counts were recorded for this clonotype. V is TRBV20-1 and J is TRBJ2-5; no reliable D call. The ends were cut back, 6 bases at V and 4 bases at J, with 12 bases in the middle. The germline gives CDR1 DFQATT, CDR2 SNEGSKA (reference sequence). This CDR3 has 12 residues. The CDR3 region has the DNA TGCAGTGCGACCAACCGAAGAGAGACCCAGTACTTC. This codes for CSATNRRETQYF.

This clonotype turned up a few times. J is TRBJ2-7 and V is TRBV7-6; the D gene is possibly TRBD1 (6 bases). This CDR3 has 14 residues. Trimming took 5 bases from V and 4 from J, leaving 15 bases between them. Per germline, CDR1 SGHVS and CDR2 FNYEAQ. The CDR3 bases are TGTGCCAGCAGCCCCGGGACACAGAATTACGAGCAGTACTTC. Encoded protein: CASSPGTQNYEQYF.

The rearrangement uses TRBV2 and TRBJ2-2, with 10 positions matching TRBD2. V was pared by 3 bases and J by 5 bases, with 6 bases of the junction left unmatched. CDR3 length: 16 amino acids. Germline loops: CDR1 SNHLY, CDR2 FYNNEI. The CDR3 bases are TGTGCCAGCAGTGACCCAAGCGGGGGGGAAACCGGGGAGCTGTTTTTT. This sequence encodes CASSDPSGGETGELFF.

The V call is TRBV18, the J call TRBJ2-3; 10 nucleotides agree with TRBD1. The CDR3 length is 16 residues. Per germline, CDR1 KGHSH and CDR2 LQKENI. The V segment lost 4 bases and the J segment 2 bases; nucleotides outside the gene matches: 6. As DNA, the CDR3 is TGTGCCAGCTCACGCGCCGGGACAGGGGTCACAGATACGCAGTATTTT. Translating gives CASSRAGTGVTDTQYF.

V usage is TRBV14 and J usage is TRBJ2-5, with no clear D. The CDR3 length is 18 residues. Per the germline V gene, CDR1 is SGHDN and CDR2 is FVKESK. Trimming left V 0 bases short and J 5 bases short, with 22 bases between. DNA of the CDR3: TGTGCCAGCAGCCAAGATACCCCAGGACGCCCGGATTTGGAGACCCAGTACTTC. Translation gives CASSQDTPGRPDLETQYF.

Note on this clonotype: As the CDR3 is not closed by the conserved phenylalanine or tryptophan, this likely results from a read error. The V gene is TRBV5-1, the J gene TRBJ2-7; no clear D gene. CDR1 is SGHRS, CDR2 YFSETQ, per germline. Trimming cost V 1 base and J 4 bases, with 6 bases left between them. The CDR3 runs to 12 residues. CDR3 DNA sequence: TGCGCCAGCAGCTTGAATGAGTACGAGCAGTACTTA. This translates into CASSLNEYEQYL.

This clonotype appeared a few times. The J gene is TRBJ2-3, the V gene TRBV10-3, with 10 bases identical to TRBD1. The germline V gene has CDR1 ENHRY and CDR2 SYGVKD. The CDR3 covers 18 residues. The V gene end was trimmed by 8 bases and the J gene end by 3 bases; junction bases not matched to a gene: 17. CDR3 sequence reads: CAIRDSRGDRGTTDTQYF. The DNA of the CDR3 is TGTGCCATCCGGGACTCAAGAGGGGACAGGGGAACGACAGATACGCAGTATTTT.

This clonotype has just a few counts. This CDR3 reads CASSPRPSSPIQYF. The CDR3 DNA reads as TGTGCCAGCAGTCCTCGGCCCTCTTCTCCCATTCAGTACTTC. The chain uses TRBV27 and TRBJ2-4, with unresolved D. CDR3 size: 14 residues. CDR1 MNHEY and CDR2 SMNVEV come from the germline V gene (reference sequence). V was trimmed by 5 bases and J by 9 bases, leaving 17 bases between them.

This clonotype was counted only a few times. The chain uses TRBV5-6 and TRBJ2-5; D gene unclear. This CDR3 has 13 amino acids. Germline V gene lookup returns CDR1 SGHDT and CDR2 YYEEEE. Trimming removed 1 base from V and 5 bases from J, with 9 bases in between. CDR3 nucleotides: TGTGCCAGCAGCTTGACACTCACTGAGACCCAGTACTTC. Residues: CASSLTLTETQYF. The full variable domain, its missing parts supplied by reference TRBV5-6 and TRBJ2-5, is DAGVTQSPTHLIKTRGQQVTLRCSPKSGHDTVSWYQQALGQGPQFIFQYYEEEERQRGNFPDRFSGHQFPNYSSELNVNALLLGDSALYLCASSLTLTETQYFGPGTRLLVL.

The rearrangement links TRBV4-1 to TRBJ1-4, with 9 bases that match TRBD1. The germline CDR1 and CDR2 sequences are MGHRA and YSYEKL. This CDR3 spans 15 amino acids. Germline trimming cut 4 bases from V and 3 bases from J; bases unmatched to any gene: 3. This chain's CDR3 is CASSPGQGSNEKLFF. Here the CDR3 DNA reads TGCGCCAGCAGCCCGGGACAGGGTTCTAATGAAAAACTGTTTTTT.

This chain connects TRBV5-5 to TRBJ2-1; D is tentatively TRBD1 or TRBD2 (5 bases each). The ends were cut back, 3 bases at V and 7 bases at J, with 11 bases in the middle. The CDR3 is made up of 13 amino acids. The V gene's germline CDR1 is SGHKS and CDR2 YYEKEE (reference sequence). The CDR3 here is CASSWDGSNEQFF. In nucleotides, the CDR3 is TGTGCCAGCAGCTGGGACGGTTCAAATGAGCAGTTCTTC. Full variable domain (remainder filled in from reference TRBV5-5 and TRBJ2-1): DAGVTQSPTHLIKTRGQQVTLRCSPISGHKSVSWYQQVLGQGPQFIFQYYEKEERGRGNFPDRFSARQFPNYSSELNVNALLLGDSALYLCASSWDGSNEQFFGPGTRLTVL.

The V gene is TRBV29-1, the J gene TRBJ2-3; 10 bases fit TRBD2. J gave up 2 bases and V 2 bases, and 10 bases lay outside the gene matches. The CDR3 consists of 17 residues. Germline V gene lookup returns CDR1 SQVTM and CDR2 ANQGSEA. CDR3 coding DNA: TGCAGCGTTGAAACGACTAGCGGGCGGGCCCCCACAGATACGCAGTATTTT. It codes for CSVETTSGRAPTDTQYF.

This clonotype appeared a few times. The V call is TRBV29-1, the J call TRBJ2-7; a possible D gene is TRBD1 (5 bases). The V and J ends lost 5 bases and 2 bases respectively, with 16 bases between them. Germline assignment: CDR1 SQVTM and CDR2 ANQGSEA. The CDR3 has 14 amino acids. CDR3 nucleotide sequence: TGCAGCGTTCTCTATATCGACAGTGCCTACGAGCAGTACTTC. Protein: CSVLYIDSAYEQYF.

The chain uses TRBV15 and TRBJ2-2, with unresolved D. The CDR3 length is 12 residues. The germline V gene has CDR1 LNHNV and CDR2 YYDKDF (reference sequence). The germline V and J ends were trimmed by 5 bases and 6 bases, with 7 bases remaining between them. CDR3 region: CATSALPGELFF. The CDR3 DNA follows: TGTGCCACCAGCGCCCTACCCGGGGAGCTGTTTTTT.

Relative to its sample, this clonotype is medium-sized (0.01 to 0.1%). This chain uses TRBV9 with TRBJ1-5; D gene unclear. CDR1 and CDR2 (germline): SGDLS, YYNGEE. CDR3 size: 16 residues. The V gene lost 1 base and the J gene lost 0 bases, with 11 bases spanning the gap. The CDR3 here is CASSVPLPYSNQPQHF. DNA of the CDR3: TGTGCCAGCAGCGTACCCCTCCCTTATAGCAATCAGCCCCAGCATTTT.

This clonotype was seen only a few times. The rearrangement joins TRBV7-9 to TRBJ2-7; TRBD1 matches at 12 bases. Germline V CDR1 and CDR2: SEHNR, FQNEAQ (reference sequence). Trimming took 6 bases from V and 3 from J; bases not matched to a gene: 3. The CDR3 has 14 amino acids. Here the CDR3 DNA reads TGTGCCAGCAGGGGACAGGGGGCAAACTACGAGCAGTACTTC. It translates to CASRGQGANYEQYF.

V usage is TRBV6-2 or TRBV6-3 and J usage is TRBJ2-2, with TRBD2 as a possible D gene (6 bases). The CDR3 is made up of 16 amino acids. Germline CDR1 MNHEY, CDR2 SVGEGT. V gave up 5 bases and J gave up 4 bases, with 17 bases separating them. DNA for the CDR3: TGTGCCAGCAGTCCATTGACTAGTTCGAGCACCGGGGAGCTGTTTTTT. Amino acids: CASSPLTSSSTGELFF.

This clonotype has more than one count but fewer than ten. The chain has TRBV9 and TRBJ2-2, with D uncertain. Trimming took off 0 bases at V and 1 base at J, with 7 bases between the two ends. CDR1 is SGDLS and CDR2 is YYNGEE in the germline V gene. The CDR3 runs 15 residues. The chain's CDR3 is CASSVGEGNTGELFF. CDR3 bases: TGTGCCAGCAGCGTAGGGGAAGGGAACACCGGGGAGCTGTTTTTT. The entire variable domain, with the rest obtained from reference TRBV9 and TRBJ2-2, is as follows: DSGVTQTPKHLITATGQRVTLRCSPRSGDLSVYWYQQSLDQGLQFLIQYYNGEERAKGNILERFSAQQFPDLHSELNLSSLELGDSALYFCASSVGEGNTGELFFGEGSRLTVL.

The chain uses TRBV24-1 and TRBJ2-1; D possibly corresponds to TRBD1 (5 bases). From germline, CDR1 is KGHDR and CDR2 SFDVKD. The CDR3 spans 16 residues. Trimming left V 9 bases short and J 0 bases short, with 17 bases between. CDR3 amino acids: CATQGGRRSSYNEQFF. The CDR3 DNA reads as TGTGCCACCCAGGGTGGCCGTAGGAGCTCCTACAATGAGCAGTTCTTC.

The V and J genes are TRBV19 and TRBJ1-6; a weak D match, TRBD1 (5 bases). Trimming removed 6 bases at V and 7 bases at J, with 7 bases between. The CDR3 runs 12 residues. In germline, CDR1 is LNHDA, CDR2 SQIVND (reference sequence). Here the CDR3 DNA reads TGTGCCAGTAGGTCAGGGAATTCACCCCTCCACTTT. Amino acid sequence: CASRSGNSPLHF.

The chain has TRBV9 and TRBJ1-1; no definite D call. Germline V lookup: CDR1 SGDLS, CDR2 YYNGEE. Between the trimmed V and J ends, which lost 1 base and 2 bases, there was a span of 6 bases. There are 13 residues in the CDR3. The CDR3 DNA sequence: TGTGCCAGCAGCGTATATGCCAACACTGAAGCTTTCTTT. It specifies CASSVYANTEAFF.